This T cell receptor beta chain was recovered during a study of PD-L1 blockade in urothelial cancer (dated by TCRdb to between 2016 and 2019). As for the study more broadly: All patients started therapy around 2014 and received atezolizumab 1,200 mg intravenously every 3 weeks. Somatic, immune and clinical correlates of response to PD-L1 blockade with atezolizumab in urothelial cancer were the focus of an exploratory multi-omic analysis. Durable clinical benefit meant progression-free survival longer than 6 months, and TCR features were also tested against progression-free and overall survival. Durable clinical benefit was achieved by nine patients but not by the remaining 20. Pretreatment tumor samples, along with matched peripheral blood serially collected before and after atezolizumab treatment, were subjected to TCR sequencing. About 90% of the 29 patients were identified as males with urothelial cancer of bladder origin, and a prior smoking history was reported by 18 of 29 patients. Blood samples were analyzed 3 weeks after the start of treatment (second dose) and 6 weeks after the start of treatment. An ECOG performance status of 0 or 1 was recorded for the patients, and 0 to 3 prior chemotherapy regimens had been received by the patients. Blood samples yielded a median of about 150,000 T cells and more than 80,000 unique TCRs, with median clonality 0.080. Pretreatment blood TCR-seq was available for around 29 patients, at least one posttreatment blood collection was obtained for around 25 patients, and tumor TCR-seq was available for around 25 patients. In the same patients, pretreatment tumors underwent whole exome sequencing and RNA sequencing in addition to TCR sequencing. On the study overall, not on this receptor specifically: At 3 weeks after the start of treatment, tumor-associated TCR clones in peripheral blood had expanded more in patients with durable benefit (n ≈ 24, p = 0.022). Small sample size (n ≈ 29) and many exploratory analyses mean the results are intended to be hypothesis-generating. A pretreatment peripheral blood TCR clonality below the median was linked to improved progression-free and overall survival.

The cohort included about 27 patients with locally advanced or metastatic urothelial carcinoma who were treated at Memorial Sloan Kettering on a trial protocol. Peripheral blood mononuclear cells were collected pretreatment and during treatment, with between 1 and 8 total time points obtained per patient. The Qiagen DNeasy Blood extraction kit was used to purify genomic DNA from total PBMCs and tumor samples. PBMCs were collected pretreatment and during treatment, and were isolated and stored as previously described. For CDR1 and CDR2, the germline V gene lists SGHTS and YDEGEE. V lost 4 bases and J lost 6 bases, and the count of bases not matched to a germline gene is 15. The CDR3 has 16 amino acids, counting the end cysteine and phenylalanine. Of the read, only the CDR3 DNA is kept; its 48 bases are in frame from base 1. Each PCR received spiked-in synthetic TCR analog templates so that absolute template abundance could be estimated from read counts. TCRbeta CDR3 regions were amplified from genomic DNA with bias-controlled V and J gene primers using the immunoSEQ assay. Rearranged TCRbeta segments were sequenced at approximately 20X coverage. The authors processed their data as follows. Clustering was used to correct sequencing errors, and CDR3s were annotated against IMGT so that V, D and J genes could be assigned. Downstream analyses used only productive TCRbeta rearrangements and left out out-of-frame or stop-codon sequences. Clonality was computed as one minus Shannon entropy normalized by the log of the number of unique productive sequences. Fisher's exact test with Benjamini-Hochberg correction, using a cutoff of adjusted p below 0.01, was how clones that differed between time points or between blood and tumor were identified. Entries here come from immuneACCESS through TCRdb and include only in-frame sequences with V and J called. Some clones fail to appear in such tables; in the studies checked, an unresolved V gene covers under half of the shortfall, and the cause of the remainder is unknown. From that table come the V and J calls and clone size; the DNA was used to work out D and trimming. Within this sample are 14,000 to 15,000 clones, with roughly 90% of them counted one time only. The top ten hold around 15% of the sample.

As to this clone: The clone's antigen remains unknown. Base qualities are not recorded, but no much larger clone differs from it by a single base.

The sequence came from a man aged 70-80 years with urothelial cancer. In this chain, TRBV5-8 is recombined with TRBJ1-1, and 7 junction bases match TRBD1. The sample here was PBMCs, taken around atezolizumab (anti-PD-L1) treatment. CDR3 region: CASSHGTDPGGAEAFF. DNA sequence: TGTGCCAGCAGCCACGGGACAGACCCAGGCGGGGCTGAAGCTTTCTTT.